The rows below give T cell receptor beta chains drawn from one sample of a study of CDR3 diversity in severe acne. TCRdb reanalysed the PCR reads using MiXCR and keeps one entry per CDR3 protein. Of approximately 97,000 distinct CDR3 sequences listed, about half are singletons. The sample comprised blood. These receptors all stem from a male donor with acne. Both conserved end residues are part of each CDR3. The order of the fields is clone size, J gene, D gene, V gene, CDR3 protein, CDR3 DNA. D genes are given only for firm matches. Expanded clones get a size class; other rows say once, few or many, or leave the size out.

abundance: -
j_gene: TRBJ1-1
d_gene: -
v_gene: TRBV15
CDR3aa: CATSRVGGLRPMNTEAFF
CDR3nt: TGTGCCACCAGCAGAGTGGGGGGTCTAAGGCCCATGAACACTGAAGCTTTCTTT

abundance: many
j_gene: TRBJ2-5
d_gene: TRBD2
v_gene: TRBV12-3/TRBV12-4
CDR3aa: CASSLLAGGGETQYF
CDR3nt: TGTGCCAGCAGTTTACTAGCGGGAGGTGGAGAGACCCAGTACTTC

abundance: -
j_gene: TRBJ1-5
d_gene: -
v_gene: TRBV6-1
CDR3aa: CASRSGTESNQPQHF
CDR3nt: TGTGCCAGCAGATCCGGGACGGAGAGCAATCAGCCCCAGCATTTT

abundance: -
j_gene: TRBJ1-5
d_gene: -
v_gene: TRBV10-2
CDR3aa: CASSEGRAQPQHF
CDR3nt: TGCGCCAGCAGTGAGGGCAGGGCTCAGCCCCAGCATTTT

abundance: -
j_gene: TRBJ1-6
d_gene: -
v_gene: TRBV9
CDR3aa: CASSVDSGYNSPLHF
CDR3nt: TGTGCCAGCAGCGTAGATTCGGGTTATAATTCACCCCTCCACTTT

abundance: -
j_gene: TRBJ2-7
d_gene: -
v_gene: TRBV25-1
CDR3aa: CASSVDAGEQYF
CDR3nt: TGTGCCAGCAGCGTAGACGCCGGCGAGCAGTACTTC

abundance: -
j_gene: TRBJ2-7
d_gene: TRBD1
v_gene: TRBV5-6
CDR3aa: CASSVSPGTADYEQYF
CDR3nt: TGTGCCAGCAGCGTGTCTCCCGGGACAGCTGACTACGAGCAGTACTTC

abundance: -
j_gene: TRBJ2-5
d_gene: -
v_gene: TRBV24-1
CDR3aa: CATSDRATQYF
CDR3nt: TGTGCCACCAGTGATCGGGCCACCCAGTACTTC

abundance: once
j_gene: TRBJ2-5
d_gene: TRBD2
v_gene: TRBV10-2
CDR3aa: CASGGSSGRACGVKETQYF
CDR3nt: TGCGCCAGCGGGGGATCTTCCGGGAGGGCCTGTGGTGTAAAAGAGACCCAGTACTTC

abundance: once
j_gene: TRBJ2-5
d_gene: -
v_gene: TRBV2
CDR3aa: CASSRRENSNQPQYF
CDR3nt: TGTGCCAGCAGTCGTCGCGAGAATAGCAATCAGCCCCAGTACTTC

abundance: -
j_gene: TRBJ1-5
d_gene: TRBD1
v_gene: TRBV7-8
CDR3aa: CASSPGGRQPQHF
CDR3nt: TGTGCCAGCAGCCCAGGGGGCCGTCAGCCCCAGCATTTT

abundance: -
j_gene: TRBJ2-1
d_gene: -
v_gene: TRBV7-9
CDR3aa: CASSLAGVDEQFF
CDR3nt: TGTGCCAGCAGCTTAGCGGGTGTGGATGAGCAGTTCTTC